A selection of T cell receptor beta chains follows, all from one sample in a study of molecular identifiers for immune sequencing clone quantification. TCRdb analysed the PCR reads with MiXCR anew, one entry per CDR3 protein. The table has about 640,000 distinct CDR3 sequences, 20% seen once; the top ten hold roughly 0.9%. The material sequenced was naive CD8+ T cells from blood, with Jurkat cell RNA spiked in. The receptor source for this set is a human donor in good health. Some libraries in this study had Jurkat cell RNA spiked in. Each CDR3 is given with its conserved first and last residue. The order of the fields is D gene, J gene, clone size, V gene, CDR3 DNA, CDR3 protein. A D gene is named only where the DNA matches it firmly. Not all rows give a size; the values are once, few, many and, for expanded clones, a class.

>NA|TRBJ1-1|many|TRBV4-2
TGTGCCAGCAGCCAAGAGGGGATCGAAGCTTTCTTT
CASSQEGIEAFF
>TRBD1|TRBJ2-3|many|TRBV9
TGTGCCAGCAGCGTAGCGGGACAGGGGGCCACAGATACGCAGTATTTT
CASSVAGQGATDTQYF
>TRBD2|TRBJ2-7|many|TRBV7-3
TGTGCCAGCAGCTCGGGACTAGCCGACGAGCAGTACTTC
CASSSGLADEQYF
>NA|TRBJ2-1|many|TRBV24-1
TGTGCCACCAGTGACCTTGGCATAAACAATGAGCAGTTCTTC
CATSDLGINNEQFF
>TRBD2|TRBJ2-7|many|TRBV5-1
TGCGCCAGCAGCTTCCTAGCGGGAGCCCACGAGCAGTACTTC
CASSFLAGAHEQYF
>NA|TRBJ1-5|many|TRBV7-9
TGTGCCAGCAGCTCCATGAATCAGCCCCAGCATTTT
CASSSMNQPQHF
>TRBD2|TRBJ2-5|many|TRBV4-1
TGCGCCAGCAGCCAAGAATTGTCTAGCGGGGAAGAGACCCAGTACTTC
CASSQELSSGEETQYF
>TRBD2|TRBJ2-1|NA|TRBV4-3
TGCGCCAACAGCCATGATCGGACTAGCGGGAGGGGCAATGAGCAGTTCTTC
CANSHDRTSGRGNEQFF
>NA|TRBJ1-1|many|TRBV29-1
TGCAGAGCCGGAGGGGTTAACACTGAAGCTTTCTTT
CRAGGVNTEAFF
>TRBD1|TRBJ1-1|many|TRBV24-1
TGTGCCACCAGTGCAGGGGGCAGCACTGAAGCTTTCTTT
CATSAGGSTEAFF
>NA|TRBJ2-7|many|TRBV19
TGTGCCAGTAGTATTTTTGAGGGGGCCTACGAGCAGTACTTC
CASSIFEGAYEQYF
>NA|TRBJ2-3|few|TRBV20-1
TGCAGTGCTAGGGCAGTCCCCGAGACAGAACAATACACAGATACGCAGTATTTT
CSARAVPETEQYTDTQYF
>TRBD1|TRBJ1-1|many|TRBV20-1
TGCAGTGCTAGAAACGGGACAGGATGGAACACTGAAGCTTTCTTT
CSARNGTGWNTEAFF
>TRBD1|TRBJ1-1|many|TRBV5-1
TGCGCCAGCAGCGGTGGACAGGGGCCCACTGAAGCTTTCTTT
CASSGGQGPTEAFF
>NA|TRBJ2-7|many|TRBV4-2
TGTGCCAGCAGCCAAGATTCGGGGTCGGGGACCTACGAGCAGTACTTC
CASSQDSGSGTYEQYF
>NA|TRBJ2-2|NA|TRBV28
TGTGCCAGCAGTCCCGGGACACCCTGGGAGCAGTTTTTT
CASSPGTPWEQFF
>NA|TRBJ1-5|many|TRBV7-6
TGTGCCCCCTACCTGGGACTTCGCAATCAGCCCCAGCATTTT
CAPYLGLRNQPQHF
>NA|TRBJ2-2|many|TRBV7-2
TGTGCCAGCAGCTTATCCCCCTCCGGGGAGCTGTTTTTT
CASSLSPSGELFF
>NA|TRBJ2-7|few|TRBV6-4
TGTGCCAGCAGTGACTGGGCAGGCTACGAGCAGTACTTC
CASSDWAGYEQYF
>TRBD1|TRBJ2-5|many|TRBV30
TGTGCCTGGACACGCAGGGGGCTAGAGACCCAGTACTTC
CAWTRRGLETQYF
>NA|TRBJ1-5|many|TRBV5-6
TGTGCCAGCAGCTATCACCGGGGGACGCAGCCCCAGCATTTT
CASSYHRGTQPQHF
>NA|TRBJ2-2|many|TRBV4-1
TGCGCCAGCAGCCAAGATCCACTGTCGACCGGGGAGCTGTTTTTT
CASSQDPLSTGELFF
>TRBD1|TRBJ1-5|many|TRBV28
TGTGCCAGCAGCTATCAACAGGGGAATCAGCCCCAGCATTTT
CASSYQQGNQPQHF
>NA|TRBJ2-7|once|TRBV24-1
TGTGCCACCAGTGATCCCGTTGGAGCGCCCACGGGACCCTACGAGCAGTGCTTC
CATSDPVGAPTGPYEQCF
>NA|TRBJ1-1|many|TRBV20-1
TGCAGTGCTAGAGACTTCAACACTGAAGCTTTCTTT
CSARDFNTEAFF
>TRBD1|TRBJ1-4|NA|TRBV19
TGTGCCAGTAATAACAGGGGAACTAATGAAAGACTGTTTTTT
CASNNRGTNERLFF
>TRBD1|TRBJ2-7|few|TRBV5-8
TGTGCCAGCAGCTTGGATGGACAGGGGTACAACGAGCAGTACTTC
CASSLDGQGYNEQYF
>NA|TRBJ2-2|many|TRBV7-2
TGTGCCAGCAGCTGGGTACCGATGGCTTACACCGGGGAGCTGTTTTTT
CASSWVPMAYTGELFF
>TRBD1|TRBJ2-7|many|TRBV27
TGTGCCAGCAGTTTTGGGCAGGGGGTCCCCTACGAGCAGTACTTC
CASSFGQGVPYEQYF
>TRBD1|TRBJ2-5|NA|TRBV12-5
TGTGCTAGTGGTTTTCAGGGGGCCGGAGGAGAGACCCAGTACTTC
CASGFQGAGGETQYF
>NA|TRBJ1-4|many|TRBV19
TGTGCCAGTAGTACACGGACGGCAACTAATGAAAAACTGTTTTTT
CASSTRTATNEKLFF
>NA|TRBJ1-1|many|TRBV5-1
TGCGCCAGCAGCTTGGCCGGGAACTCATTAAAAGAAGCTTTCTTT
CASSLAGNSLKEAFF
>NA|TRBJ1-1|NA|TRBV30
TGTGCCTGGATGCCTGGGGTAGCGAACACTGAAGCTTTCTTT
CAWMPGVANTEAFF
>NA|TRBJ1-2|many|TRBV19
TGTGCCAGTATTGCGAGGGATTTTACCTATGGCTACACCTTC
CASIARDFTYGYTF
>NA|TRBJ2-7|NA|TRBV7-2
TGTGCCAGCAGCTTAGTTTTCGTGGTGGACGGCTCCTACGAGCAGTACTTC
CASSLVFVVDGSYEQYF
>TRBD2|TRBJ2-3|many|TRBV5-4
TGTGCCAGCAGCCCCCCCCAAGGGGCGGGGGGACCCACAGATACGCAGTATTTT
CASSPPQGAGGPTDTQYF
>NA|TRBJ1-4|many|TRBV19
TGTGCCAGTAGTATCCCGACAGGAGATTGGACTAATGAAAAACTGTTTTTT
CASSIPTGDWTNEKLFF